These 5 T cell receptor beta chains came from one sample sequenced in a study of CD8 T cells in ankylosing spondylitis (dated by TCRdb to about 2017). Overall study results and their limits: Blood from ankylosing spondylitis patients appeared to be characterized by a TCR beta motif composed of roughly 8 highly homologous amino acid variants.

Library construction relied on 5' RACE. Sequencer: Illumina HiSeq 2500. TCRdb reran the public reads through fastp at Q25 and MiXCR, keeping productive beta chains. Each record represents a unique CDR3 protein, reported with the most common genes and DNA among its rows. The sample table holds fewer than 550,000 distinct CDR3 sequences, of which about 5% were seen once. Clones ranked in the top ten supply roughly 3.5% of the sample. Antigen specificity for these receptors is unknown. The sequencing input was blood, either unsorted or a sorted T cell fraction (not recorded which). The receptors come from a male donor with ankylosing spondylitis.

This clonotype was counted between two and nine times. V usage is TRBV19 and J usage is TRBJ2-5; D possibly uses TRBD1 or TRBD2 (5 bases each). Germline V gives CDR1 LNHDA, CDR2 SQIVND (reference sequence). Trimming pared 5 bases from V and 5 bases from J, leaving 9 bases between. CDR3 length: 12 amino acids. The CDR3 nucleotides are TGTGCCAGTAGTTGGGGGACCGAGACCCAGTACTTC. It yields the protein CASSWGTETQYF. The whole variable domain, filled in from reference TRBV19 and TRBJ2-5, reads DGGITQSPKYLFRKEGQNVTLSCEQNLNHDAMYWYRQDPGQGLRLIYYSQIVNDFQKGDIAEGYSVSREKKESFPLTVTSAQKNPTAFYLCASSWGTETQYFGPGTRLLVL.

Turning to this clonotype: A much larger clone sits a single nucleotide away, making a read error possible. The chain couples TRBV15 to TRBJ1-1, with D uncertain. This CDR3 comprises 16 residues. Per germline, CDR1 LNHNV and CDR2 YYDKDF (reference sequence). V lost 0 bases to trimming and J lost 4 bases, with 15 bases between them. CDR3 nucleotides: TGTGCCACCAGCAGAGATGGTCCCGGGGATAGCACTGAAGCTTTCTTT. Encoded protein: CATSRDGPGDSTEAFF.

This clonotype was counted ten times or more. The CDR3 DNA sequence: TGTGCCAGCAGCCACTCCGGACTAGCGGGAGTTGGTGAGCAGTTCTTC. Translation gives CASSHSGLAGVGEQFF. The genes are TRBV6-2 or TRBV6-3 and TRBJ2-1; the match to TRBD2 covers 13 bases. CDR1 is MNHEY and CDR2 is SVGEGT in the germline V gene. V gave up 6 bases and J gave up 9 bases; unmatched junction bases: 11. CDR3 length: 16 amino acids.

This clonotype occurred many times. The chain recombines TRBV2 with TRBJ2-5; 9 bases line up with TRBD1. J gave up 2 bases and V 7 bases, and 5 bases lay outside the gene matches. The CDR3 totals 14 residues. Germline lookup yields CDR1 SNHLY and CDR2 FYNNEI. The DNA of the CDR3 is TGTGCCAGCACTAGGACAGGGGCGCAAGAGACCCAGTACTTC. This codes for CASTRTGAQETQYF.

This clonotype has at least ten counts. The genes are TRBV7-9 and TRBJ2-3; 8 nucleotides align to TRBD1. The CDR3 runs 14 residues. V shed 5 bases and J 8 bases; nucleotides not matched to a gene: 9. From germline, CDR1 is SEHNR and CDR2 FQNEAQ (reference sequence). The CDR3 region is CASSPDRAVATQYF. The CDR3 DNA reads as TGTGCCAGCAGCCCGGACAGGGCGGTGGCTACGCAGTATTTT.